This T cell receptor (beta chain) was captured in a study of shared clonotypes between healthy human individuals. Findings and caveats of the study: Naive CD4 clonotypes were shared across a handful of donors at roughly 4.6%.

Naivety among CD8 cells was defined by CD45RO negativity and positive CCR7 selection, thereby excluding terminally differentiated effector memory CD45RA+ cells. Produced via immunoSEQ multiplex PCR; TCRdb's table is partial and in-frame only. The table shows hundreds of thousands of clones, with around 96% occurring only once. For this clone: Its antigen remains unknown.

This TCR was recovered from a man aged 25 to 40 in good health. The material sequenced was naive CD8+ T cells sorted from blood.

The CDR3 spells CASSLSGGGNTEAFF. CDR3 sequence (DNA): TGTGCCAGCAGTTTGTCAGGGGGTGGGAACACTGAAGCTTTCTTT. The chain has TRBV27 and TRBJ1-1; 7 bases line up with TRBD1. CDR1 and CDR2 (germline): MNHEY, SMNVEV (reference sequence). V trimming: 3 bases; J trimming: 1 base; junction bases outside the gene matches: 5. This CDR3 is built from 15 residues.